Given below is one TCR beta chain in context. What it binds is not known. The sample belongs to a study of cytomegalovirus exposure and HLA in healthy donors. General observations from the study: Per published reports, the classifier diagnosed cytomegalovirus status with high specificity and sensitivity.

Germline V gene sequence: CDR1 SGHAT, CDR2 FQNNGV. The V and J ends lost 5 bases and 9 bases, in that order; junction bases with no gene match: 8. There are 15 residues in the CDR3. The primer mix had 60 Vbeta and 13 Jbeta primers. Produced via immunoSEQ multiplex PCR; TCRdb's table is partial and in-frame only. This table has roughly 150,000 clones, under 90% appearing once. The sequenced sample consisted of PBMCs. This receptor was identified in a boy aged 2 to 9 in good health and CMV-seronegative. V usage is TRBV11-2 and J usage is TRBJ2-1, with 12 bases lining up with TRBD1. CDR3 amino acids: CASSLTGTGGTEQFF. CDR3 sequence (DNA): TGTGCCAGCAGCCTCACCGGGACAGGGGGCACTGAGCAGTTCTTC.